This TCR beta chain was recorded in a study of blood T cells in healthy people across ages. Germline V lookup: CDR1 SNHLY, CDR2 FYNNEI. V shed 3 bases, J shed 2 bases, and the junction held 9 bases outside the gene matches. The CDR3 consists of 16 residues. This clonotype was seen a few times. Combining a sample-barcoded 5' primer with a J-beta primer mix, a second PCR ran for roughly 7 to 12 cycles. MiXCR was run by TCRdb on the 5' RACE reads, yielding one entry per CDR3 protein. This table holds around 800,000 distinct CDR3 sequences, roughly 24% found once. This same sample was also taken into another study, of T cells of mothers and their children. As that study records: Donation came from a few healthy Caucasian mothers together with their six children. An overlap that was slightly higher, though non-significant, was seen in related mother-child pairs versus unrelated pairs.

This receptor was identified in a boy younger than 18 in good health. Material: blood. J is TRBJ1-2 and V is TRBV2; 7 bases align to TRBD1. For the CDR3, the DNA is TGTGCCAGCAGTGACCGGACAGGAGGAGGGAACTATGGCTACACCTTC. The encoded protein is CASSDRTGGGNYGYTF. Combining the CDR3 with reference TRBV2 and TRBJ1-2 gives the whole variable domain EPEVTQTPSHQVTQMGQEVILRCVPISNHLYFYWYRQILGQKVEFLVSFYNNEISEKSEIFDDQFSVERPDGSNFTLKIRSTKLEDSAMYFCASSDRTGGGNYGYTFGSGTRLTVV.